These T cell receptor beta chains were read from a single sample in a study of T cell repertoires in cytomegalovirus infection. The antigens of these receptors remain unknown. MiXCR, applied by TCRdb to the reads, yields one record per CDR3 protein. The sample has roughly 990,000 distinct CDR3 sequences, less than 40% seen once. The specimen was cultured CD8+ T cells from PBMCs, collected from culture after CMV antigen stimulation. The receptors were sampled from a human donor in good health (CMV status not recorded). Some clones in this sample may be carry-over from other donors' samples. The CDR3 runs from the conserved cysteine through the conserved F or W. D genes are given only for firm matches. Size values are once, few and many counts, or a class for expanded clones, and some rows have none.

V,J,size,D,CDR3,DNA
TRBV6-5,TRBJ2-1,many,-,CASSTQGSSYNEQFF,TGTGCCAGCAGCACGCAGGGGAGCTCCTACAATGAGCAGTTCTTC
TRBV2,TRBJ1-1,few,-,CASPEGAMGAFF,TGTGCCAGCCCTGAAGGGGCCATGGGGGCTTTCTTT
TRBV5-1,TRBJ2-7,few,-,CASRRSDSSYEQYF,TGCGCCAGCAGGCGGTCGGACAGCTCCTACGAGCAGTACTTC
TRBV7-2,TRBJ1-1,many,TRBD1,CASSLAYRTGGYSTEAFF,TGTGCCAGCAGCTTAGCTTACCGGACAGGGGGCTATAGCACTGAAGCTTTCTTT
TRBV10-3,TRBJ2-7,-,TRBD1,CAISQFTGERRYEQYF,TGTGCCATCAGTCAATTTACAGGGGAGCGGCGCTACGAGCAGTACTTC
TRBV7-9,TRBJ2-1,few,TRBD2,CASPQRGSRGDEQFF,TGTGCCAGCCCCCAGAGGGGCTCCCGGGGGGATGAGCAGTTCTTC
TRBV28,TRBJ1-5,few,-,CASSLRRGSNQPQHF,TGTGCCAGCAGTTTAAGGAGAGGGAGCAATCAGCCCCAGCATTTT
TRBV27,TRBJ2-3,-,-,CASSLMDSTPSTDTQYF,TGTGCCAGCAGCCTAATGGACAGCACGCCTAGCACAGATACGCAGTATTTT
TRBV6-5,TRBJ2-2,few,TRBD1,CASSYSAGGNTGELFF,TGTGCCAGCAGTTACTCGGCAGGGGGTAACACCGGGGAGCTGTTTTTT
TRBV12-3/TRBV12-4,TRBJ2-1,-,TRBD2,CASSTGLAGRNNEQFF,TGTGCCAGCAGTACGGGACTAGCGGGGCGTAACAATGAGCAGTTCTTC